This T cell receptor (beta chain) was captured in a study of CD8 T cells in Susac syndrome. Findings of the study overall: The Susac syndrome CD4+ T cell repertoires displayed no clonal expansion. Regarding the TCR sequencing and HLA analysis, the study admitted that a relatively small number of individuals were involved.

The RNA input was about 0.5 to 1 ug, and it was reverse transcribed with random hexamers. TCRdb passed the immunoSEQ multiplex PCR reads through MiXCR, listing each CDR3 protein once. The table has about 190,000 distinct CDR3 sequences, roughly 91% seen once; the top ten hold about 0.1%. This clonotype has more than one count but fewer than ten. Its antigen is unknown. The CD8+ and CD4+ T cells were isolated magnetically using a negative isolation approach, whereas the TEMRA cells were enriched by FACS. The sequencing sample was made of CD4+ T cells from PBMCs. The sequence was obtained from a human donor with Susac syndrome.

CDR3 sequence reads: CASSLSGGDEKLFF. The DNA of the CDR3 is TGCGCCAGCAGCTTGTCAGGGGGCGATGAAAAACTGTTTTTT. The rearrangement uses TRBV5-1 and TRBJ1-4, with 8 bases that match TRBD1. The germline V gene has CDR1 SGHRS and CDR2 YFSETQ. The V gene end was trimmed by 1 base and the J gene end by 6 bases; junction bases not matched to a gene: 2. The CDR3 sequence is 14 residues long.